These 13 T cell receptor beta chains originate from one sample sequenced in a study of blood T cell repertoires in COVID-19. Generated by immunoSEQ multiplex PCR, the TCRdb table keeps only in-frame clones and is missing some. The top ten hold 1.7% of the sample, which has 350,000 to 400,000 clones, over 85% seen once. The specimen sequenced was PBMCs or T cells enriched from blood (not recorded which). These TCRs come from a woman in her 30s who had recovered from COVID-19.

The CDR3 region is CASRYASDRDTEAFF. The CDR3 bases are TGTGCCAGCAGGTATGCCTCAGACAGGGATACTGAAGCTTTCTTT. The V gene is TRBV6-5, the J gene TRBJ1-1; 7 nucleotides align to TRBD1. Germline loops: CDR1 MNHEY, CDR2 SVGAGI. This CDR3 is 15 amino acids long. Losses at the gene ends were 6 bases for V and 5 bases for J; bases not matched to a gene: 12.

J is TRBJ1-2 and V is TRBV28, with 8 bases aligning to TRBD1. Germline V gene data show CDR1 as MDHEN and CDR2 as SYDVKM. This CDR3 spans 16 amino acids. Trimming took 7 bases from V and 4 from J; bases not matched to a gene: 14. The CDR3 loop is CASTTSWDRLSYGYTF. The DNA of the CDR3 is TGTGCCAGCACCACCTCTTGGGACAGGCTTAGCTATGGCTACACCTTC.

This clone occurred once. This chain uses TRBV10-3 with TRBJ2-1; D may be TRBD1 (6 bases). The ends were cut back, 3 bases at V and 4 bases at J, with 19 bases in the middle. The CDR3 contains 17 residues. Germline CDR1 and CDR2: ENHRY and SYGVKD. CDR3 coding DNA: TGTGCCATCAGTGACTCAGCGACCCCGACAGGATACAATGAGCAGTTCTTC. Translating it yields CAISDSATPTGYNEQFF.

V and J are TRBV3-1 (or the pseudogene TRBV3-2) and TRBJ1-2; 7 nucleotides agree with TRBD1. CDR3 length: 13 amino acids. V lost 6 bases and J lost 2; bases outside the gene matches: 3. Germline CDR1 and CDR2: LGHDT and YNNKEL (reference sequence). CDR3 region: CASRGGQNYGYTF. The CDR3 coding sequence is TGTGCCAGCAGAGGGGGACAGAACTATGGCTACACCTTC.

There are a few counts of this clone. The V call is TRBV4-2, the J call TRBJ2-3; 8 bases are shared with TRBD2. The CDR3 consists of 15 residues. Germline CDR1 LGHNA, CDR2 YNFKEQ. V was clipped by 3 bases and J by 4 bases; unmatched bases: 6. CDR3 region: CASSQLMTSADTQYF. The CDR3 bases are TGTGCCAGCAGCCAGCTAATGACTAGCGCAGATACGCAGTATTTT.

The chain links TRBV4-1 to TRBJ2-3, with TRBD2 identical over 10 bases. V lost 3 bases to trimming and J lost 0 bases; unmatched junction nucleotides: 3. In germline, CDR1 is MGHRA, CDR2 YSYEKL. The CDR3 covers 16 residues. CDR3 DNA sequence: TGCGCCAGCAGCCAGACGACTAGCGGGAGCACAGATACGCAGTATTTT. Its translation: CASSQTTSGSTDTQYF.

This chain connects TRBV25-1 to TRBJ1-2; no definite D call. The CDR3 is 12 residues long. The germline V gene encodes CDR1 MGHDK and CDR2 SYGVNS. Trimming stripped 8 bases from V and 6 bases from J, with 13 bases between. The CDR3 bases are TGTGCCAGCGCCGGCCCCGGGGATGGCTACACCTTC. The encoded protein is CASAGPGDGYTF.

The rearrangement joins TRBV5-4 to TRBJ2-5; TRBD2 matches at 12 bases. This CDR3 comprises 19 residues. Germline CDR1 is SGHNT and CDR2 is YYREEE (reference sequence). J lost 5 bases, V lost 4 bases, and 18 bases had no gene match. The CDR3 is CASSPTRLGLAGSGETQYF. The DNA of the CDR3 is TGTGCCAGCAGCCCTACCAGGCTCGGACTAGCGGGATCTGGGGAGACCCAGTACTTC.

The chain uses TRBV7-2 and TRBJ1-6, with 7 positions matching TRBD1. The CDR3 is 15 amino acids. V lost 5 bases, J lost 3 bases, and 4 bases stayed unmatched. The germline CDR1 and CDR2 sequences are SGHTA and FQGNSA. The CDR3 DNA reads TGTGCCAGCAGCCCGGGACAGAACTATAATTCACCCCTCCACTTT. Residues: CASSPGQNYNSPLHF. The full variable domain, its missing parts supplied by reference TRBV7-2 and TRBJ1-6, is GAGVSQSPSNKVTEKGKDVELRCDPISGHTALYWYRQSLGQGLEFLIYFQGNSAPDKSGLPSDRFSAERTGGSVSTLTIQRTQQEDSAVYLCASSPGQNYNSPLHFGNGTRLTVT.

This sequence joins TRBV29-1 and TRBJ1-2; 7 bases are shared with TRBD1. CDR1 is SQVTM and CDR2 is ANQGSEA in the germline V gene. This CDR3 has 12 residues. Germline trimming cut 4 bases from V and 8 bases from J; bases unmatched to any gene: 7. Here the CDR3 reads CSVVRQGWGYTF. The CDR3 region has the DNA TGCAGCGTTGTTAGACAGGGATGGGGCTACACCTTC.

This clone appeared once. The rearrangement joins TRBV5-1 to TRBJ1-4; possibly TRBD1 for D (5 bases). Germline V gene lookup returns CDR1 SGHRS and CDR2 YFSETQ. V lost 0 bases to trimming and J lost 4 bases, with 10 bases between them. This CDR3 region has 15 residues. CDR3 bases: TGCGCCAGCAGCTTGGAAGGGGCCTTTAATGAAAAACTGTTTTTT. Encoded protein: CASSLEGAFNEKLFF.

This rearrangement joins TRBV29-1 to TRBJ1-4; D is undetermined. V was clipped by 6 bases and J by 0 bases, with 8 bases between them. The germline V gene encodes CDR1 SQVTM and CDR2 ANQGSEA. CDR3 length equals 13 residues. The CDR3 sequence is CSVGSPTNEKLFF. DNA for the CDR3: TGCAGCGTCGGGTCCCCAACTAATGAAAAACTGTTTTTT.

The chain couples TRBV6-6 to TRBJ2-1; D may be TRBD1 (6 bases). V lost 2 bases and J 5 bases, leaving 7 bases between the germline ends. The germline gives CDR1 MNHNY, CDR2 SVGAGI (reference sequence). The CDR3 extends over 13 amino acids. CDR3 DNA: TGTGCCAGCAGTTACAACAGGGACAATGAGCAGTTCTTC. Translation: CASSYNRDNEQFF.